A single sample gave rise to the 9 T cell receptor beta chains below, sequenced in a study of T-cell reconstitution after alpha-beta-depleted transplantation in children. The TCRbeta library incorporated unique molecular identifiers. In TCRdb, the PCR reads were re-called with MiXCR into one record per CDR3 protein. The data contain 250,000 or so distinct CDR3 sequences, less than 9% of them singletons. The sample in question was PBMCs, mostly from graft donor cells, obtained 180 days after TCRalphabeta/CD19-depleted stem cell transplant. Receptors originate from a male patient younger than 18 who had a stem cell transplant for acute lymphoblastic leukemia, so the T cells may come from the graft donor.

The V and J genes are TRBV3-1 and TRBJ2-7, with 12 nucleotides matching TRBD2. In germline, CDR1 is LGHDT, CDR2 YNNKEL (reference sequence). The V and J ends lost 4 bases and 7 bases, in that order; junction bases with no gene match: 14. This CDR3 is 17 amino acids long. The DNA for the CDR3 is TGTGCCAGCAGCCGCCAGACTAGCGGGAGTCCGTTTATGGAGCAGTACTTC. This sequence encodes CASSRQTSGSPFMEQYF.

This clonotype was recorded many times. This chain uses TRBV5-1 with TRBJ2-3, with unresolved D. V lost 0 bases and J 4 bases, leaving 9 bases between the germline ends. Looked up from germline, CDR1 is SGHRS and CDR2 is YFSETQ. The CDR3 has 14 residues. The CDR3 region has the DNA TGCGCCAGCAGCTTGGAAGTAGATCCAGATACGCAGTATTTT. It translates to CASSLEVDPDTQYF.

This clonotype was detected ten times or more. The chain joins TRBV10-3 to TRBJ2-2; 7 bases match TRBD2. The CDR3 sequence is 14 residues long. The germline CDR1 and CDR2 sequences are ENHRY and SYGVKD. The junction had 8 bases not matched to a gene; V was cut back by 10 bases and J by 3 bases. CDR3 region: CATIGRADTGELFF. The DNA of the CDR3 is TGTGCCACCATAGGGAGGGCCGACACCGGGGAGCTGTTTTTT.

This clonotype was counted a single time. With a much larger clone just one base away, this may be a read error. The chain links TRBV12-3 or TRBV12-4 to TRBJ1-1; maybe TRBD1 (6 bases). This CDR3 contains 14 residues. Trimming pared 3 bases from V and 2 bases from J, leaving 10 bases between. The CDR3 DNA reads TGTGCCAGCAGTTTCGGGACACACAACACTGAAGCTTTCTTT. Amino acids: CASSFGTHNTEAFF.

This clonotype was observed many times. V gene TRBV12-3 or TRBV12-4 combines with J gene TRBJ1-2; tentatively, D is TRBD1 (5 bases). V was trimmed by 6 bases and J by 5 bases, leaving 19 bases between them. There are 15 residues in the CDR3. CDR3 in amino acids: CASSPFGTLGYGYTF. For the CDR3, the DNA is TGTGCCAGCAGCCCCTTCGGGACCCTGGGGTATGGCTACACCTTC.

Ten or more counts support this clonotype. The chain recombines TRBV20-1 with TRBJ2-2; D is perhaps TRBD1 or TRBD2 (5 bases each). Germline lookup yields CDR1 DFQATT and CDR2 SNEGSKA (reference sequence). Trimming left V 7 bases short and J 7 bases short, with 10 bases between. CDR3 size: 11 residues. Written as DNA, the CDR3 is TGCAGTGGGGGGATGGGCGGGGAGCTGTTTTTT. This sequence encodes CSGGMGGELFF.

This clonotype has a count of ten or more. The chain carries TRBV5-1 and TRBJ2-1, with D possibly called TRBD1 or TRBD2 (5 bases each). Trimming took 3 bases from V and 7 from J, leaving 20 bases between them. The CDR3 loop spans 16 amino acids. The germline CDR1 and CDR2 sequences are SGHRS and YFSETQ. DNA for the CDR3: TGCGCCAGCAGCTCCTCCCGACAGAAACGGGGTAATGAGCAGTTCTTC. Protein sequence: CASSSSRQKRGNEQFF.

This clonotype was found a few times. The chain joins TRBV11-1 to TRBJ2-3, with D possibly being TRBD1 or TRBD2 (5 bases each). V shed 5 bases and J shed 2 bases, with 20 bases lying between them. CDR3 size: 17 residues. Germline CDR1 reads SGHAT; CDR2 reads FQDESV (reference sequence). The CDR3 loop reads CASSPSPLAGTTDTQYF. In DNA form, the CDR3 reads TGTGCCAGCAGCCCCTCTCCCCTAGCTGGGACCACAGATACGCAGTATTTT. Complete variable domain (other parts from reference TRBV11-1 and TRBJ2-3): EAEVAQSPRYKITEKSQAVAFWCDPISGHATLYWYRQILGQGPELLVQFQDESVVDDSQLPKDRFSAERLKGVDSTLKIQPAELGDSAMYLCASSPSPLAGTTDTQYFGPGTRLTVL.

This clonotype was picked up many times. The chain couples TRBV21-1 to TRBJ1-2; the tabulated D call, TRBD1, remains unverified against the DNA. TRBV21-1 is a recognized pseudogene. The CDR3 length is 16 residues. The DNA for the CDR3 is TGTGCCAGCAGCTCGCTAGGACAGGGGTCCAACTATGGCTACACCTTC. It codes for CASSSLGQGSNYGYTF.